This TCR beta chain was identified during a study of blood T cell repertoires in COVID-19 (dated by TCRdb to the early 2020s). About the study as a whole: Samples from collaborators originated in the United States, Italy and Spain and spanned both the acute and convalescent phases of COVID-19. The samples were drawn from two sources: the first 160 participants of the ongoing ImmuneRACE study, and over 950 subjects contributed by 6 global collaborators. Where available, HLA class I and class II types were obtained from metadata supplied by the sample provider rather than from assay-based typing. Nearly every sample came with metadata listing a de-identified subject ID, COVID-19 status, age in years and sex. Subjects who had been exposed to COVID-19, were actively infected with it, or had recovered from it provided the deeply sampled blood TCRbeta repertoires that made up the dataset. The repertoires were released in a freely available public database meant as a resource for research on the immune response to SARS-CoV-2. The material from the prospective study consisted of cDNA or gDNA derived from T cells, B-cell-depleted T cells, or PBMCs.

Whole blood was collected in K2EDTA tubes by collaborating institutions according to the institutions' own protocols. For TCRbeta analysis, collaborators shipped samples in one of three forms: frozen whole blood, isolated PBMCs, or DNA extracted from either of those sample types. On the study overall, not on this receptor specifically: Clinical and demographic metadata were provided uncurated, with the amount varying by source and participant.

TCRbeta CDR3 regions were amplified from genomic DNA using the immunoSEQ Assay, a bias-controlled multiplex PCR. From the authors' description of their analysis: The number of nucleated cells in each sample was estimated by amplification of reference gene primers within the assay. To quantify the absolute abundance of each unique TCRbeta CDR3 rearrangement, sequence reads were collapsed and filtered. For each sample, productive Simpson clonality was calculated as the square root of Simpson's diversity index across productive rearrangements. TCRdb provides this immuneACCESS table in a form limited to in-frame rearrangements. Some clones are lacking; in checked studies, under half of them reflect an unresolved V gene, and why the rest are absent is not known. The V and J calls and clone size come from that table; D and trimming were worked out from the DNA. For this sample there are 180,000 or so clones; more than 70% appear just once. The ten most abundant clones make up roughly 2.5% of the sample.

About this clone: What antigen it recognizes has not been identified. Nothing much larger sits one base from this clone, and base qualities are not available.

Input material: peripheral blood. This sequence was found in a middle-aged man with active or convalescent COVID-19.

The sequenced DNA is TGTGCCAGCAGTTTTTTTCGGGCGGGGGAAAGGACCGGGGAGCTGTTTTTT. Its protein product is CASSFFRAGERTGELFF. Here the chain combines TRBV28 and TRBJ2-2, with 7 central nucleotides matching TRBD2. The CDR3 covers 17 residues, taking in both the cysteine and the phenylalanine. Just the 51-base CDR3 DNA is kept, in frame starting at base 1. The germline V gene yields MDHEN for CDR1 and SYDVKM for CDR2. The junction shows trimming of 3 bases on V and 5 bases on J, and the gene matches do not reach 12 bases of it.